A selection of T cell receptor beta chains follows, all from one sample in a study of cytomegalovirus exposure and HLA in healthy donors. TCRdb's copy holds only in-frame clones and misses some; the assay was immunoSEQ multiplex PCR. The table shows 65,000 to 75,000 clones, with 94% occurring only once. Sequenced sample: PBMCs. These receptor sequences come from a young man in good health and CMV-seropositive. CDR3s include the opening cysteine and the closing phenylalanine or tryptophan. The D gene is left open where the match is weak. A row's size may be missing; if present it is once, few, many or a size class.

D	V	J	size	length	DNA	CDR3
TRBD2	TRBV14	TRBJ2-1	NA	12	TGTGCCAGCAGCCAGGCGGGAGATGAGCAGTTCTTC	CASSQAGDEQFF
TRBD2	TRBV2	TRBJ2-1	NA	14	TGTGCCAGCAGCCCTACTAGCGTCTACAATGAGCAGTTCTTC	CASSPTSVYNEQFF
TRBD1	TRBV5-1	TRBJ1-1	few	17	TGCGCCAGCAGCGACGGACAGGGAAGGGCTCTTGGCACTGAAGCTTTCTTT	CASSDGQGRALGTEAFF
NA	TRBV5-1	TRBJ1-1	NA	15	TGCGCCAGCAGGAGGTTAATTATAGAGAACACTGAAGCTTTCTTT	CASRRLIIENTEAFF
TRBD1	TRBV7-6	TRBJ2-7	NA	14	TGTGCCAGCAGCCCCGGGACAGGATCCTACGAGCAGTACTTC	CASSPGTGSYEQYF
TRBD2	TRBV7-9	TRBJ2-2	NA	16	TGTGCCAGCAGCTTTTATGGGAGGGTCAAAACCGGGGAGCTGTTTTTT	CASSFYGRVKTGELFF
NA	TRBV28	TRBJ2-1	NA	13	TGTGCCAGCAGTTGGGCTTCCAGGCATGAGCAGTTCTTC	CASSWASRHEQFF
TRBD1	TRBV25-1	TRBJ2-7	once	15	TGTGCCAGCAGTGATCCCGGGGACAGGGCCTACGAGCAGTACTTC	CASSDPGDRAYEQYF
NA	TRBV7-3	TRBJ1-1	NA	14	TGTGCCAGCAGCTCCGGACAGCTTGCTTCTGAAGCTTTCTTT	CASSSGQLASEAFF
NA	TRBV18	TRBJ2-1	once	14	TGTGCCAGCTCGCCTCAAAATGGCAGGTATGAGCAGTTCTTC	CASSPQNGRYEQFF
TRBD1	TRBV6-5	TRBJ2-2	NA	15	TGTGCCAGCAGTCTCGGGGACAGGGGCCACGGGGAGCTGTTTTTT	CASSLGDRGHGELFF
NA	TRBV5-1	TRBJ1-4	NA	14	TGCGCCAGCAGCTTGCCCGGGGTGGATGAAAAACTGTTTTTT	CASSLPGVDEKLFF
TRBD1	TRBV25-1	TRBJ1-1	once	14	TGTGCCAGCAGACTCGGGACAGTGAACACTGAAGCTTTCTTT	CASRLGTVNTEAFF
NA	TRBV28	TRBJ1-2	NA	14	TGTGCCAGCAGTTCCGGGCAGGGTAACTATGGCTACACCTTC	CASSSGQGNYGYTF
TRBD1	TRBV29-1	TRBJ2-3	NA	14	TGCAGCGGGGTGCAGGGGGCCCACACAGATACGCAGTATTTT	CSGVQGAHTDTQYF
TRBD1	TRBV14	TRBJ1-1	NA	15	TGTGCCAGCAGCCAATTGGGACAGATGAACACTGAAGCTTTCTTT	CASSQLGQMNTEAFF
NA	TRBV28	TRBJ2-7	NA	15	TGTGCCAGCGGCGGTCGGAATCCAGACGGATACGAGCAGTACTTC	CASGGRNPDGYEQYF
TRBD1	TRBV19	TRBJ1-1	NA	14	TGTGCCAGTAGTTCCCAGGGGGGGAACACTGAAGCTTTCTTT	CASSSQGGNTEAFF